This TCR beta chain emerged from a study of PD-1 blockade in classical Hodgkin lymphoma. Study context: On a schedule of every 2 weeks, patients received nivolumab 3 mg/kg intravenously. Regarding the study as a whole: Exclusion removed patients who began nivolumab under 1 year after ASCT. At C4D1, TCR diversity had climbed significantly for CD4+ cells, though not for CD8+ cells.

This CDR3 contains 14 residues. Per germline, CDR1 MNHNS and CDR2 SASEGT. Deletions cut 7 bases from V and 0 bases from J, with 7 bases between. On this clone itself: Its antigen is currently unknown.

Generated by immunoSEQ multiplex PCR, the TCRdb table keeps only in-frame clones and is missing some. Of some 25,000 clones detected, roughly 80% appear once; the ten largest clones hold 6.5% to 7%. All patients experienced relapse after autologous stem cell transplantation, and brentuximab vedotin exposure was variable. The chain employs TRBV6-1 and TRBJ1-6; unclear D gene. The clonotype comes from a human donor with classical Hodgkin lymphoma. Sequencing used peripheral blood mononuclear cells (PBMCs), obtained at baseline. CDR3: CASTQSSYNSPLHF. CDR3 nucleotides: TGTGCCAGCACTCAAAGCTCCTATAATTCACCCCTCCACTTT.